The sequence of this T cell receptor beta chain was determined in a study of T cells in pancreatic ductal adenocarcinoma. Overall study findings and caveats: No significant tumor-blood clonality difference; means were about 0.11 and 0.072.

Method: immunoSEQ multiplex PCR; TCRdb's copy keeps in-frame clones and lacks some. In the table there are about 5,000 clones, 68% of which are singletons. No neoadjuvant therapy was given to the selected pancreatic ductal adenocarcinoma patients before their surgery. As to this clone: Its antigen is unknown.

This TCR was sampled from a human donor with pancreatic ductal adenocarcinoma. Sequencing used pancreatic tumor tissue.

This chain's CDR3 is CASSPAGARGYTF. CDR3 in DNA: TGTGCCAGCAGCCCGGCGGGGGCTCGAGGCTACACCTTC. V and J are TRBV5-5 and TRBJ1-2; a weak D match, TRBD1 (6 bases). The germline gives CDR1 SGHKS, CDR2 YYEKEE (reference sequence). Trimming cost V 4 bases and J 8 bases, with 15 bases left between them. The CDR3 covers 13 residues.